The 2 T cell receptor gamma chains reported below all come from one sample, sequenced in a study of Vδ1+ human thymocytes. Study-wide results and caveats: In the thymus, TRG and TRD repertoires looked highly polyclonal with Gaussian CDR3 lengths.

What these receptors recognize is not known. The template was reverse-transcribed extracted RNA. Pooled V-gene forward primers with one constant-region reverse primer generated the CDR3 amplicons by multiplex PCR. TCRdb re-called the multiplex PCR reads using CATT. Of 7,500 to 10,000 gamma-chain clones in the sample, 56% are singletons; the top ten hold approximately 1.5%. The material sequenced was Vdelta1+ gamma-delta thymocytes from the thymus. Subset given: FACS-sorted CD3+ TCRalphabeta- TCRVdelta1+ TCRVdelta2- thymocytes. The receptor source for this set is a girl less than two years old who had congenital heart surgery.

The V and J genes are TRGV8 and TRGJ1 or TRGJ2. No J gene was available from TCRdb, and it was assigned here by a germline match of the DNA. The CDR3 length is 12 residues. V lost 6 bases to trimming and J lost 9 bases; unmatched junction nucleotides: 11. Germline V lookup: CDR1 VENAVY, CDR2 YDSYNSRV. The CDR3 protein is CATWNPGVKKLF. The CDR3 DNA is TGTGCCACCTGGAACCCGGGGGTTAAGAAACTCTTT.

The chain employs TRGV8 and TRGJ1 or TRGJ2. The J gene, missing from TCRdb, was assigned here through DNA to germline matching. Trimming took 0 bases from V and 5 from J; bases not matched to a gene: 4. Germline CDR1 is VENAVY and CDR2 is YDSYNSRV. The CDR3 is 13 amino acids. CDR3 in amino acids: CATWDRKNYKKLF. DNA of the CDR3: TGTGCCACCTGGGATAGGAAGAATTATAAGAAACTCTTT.